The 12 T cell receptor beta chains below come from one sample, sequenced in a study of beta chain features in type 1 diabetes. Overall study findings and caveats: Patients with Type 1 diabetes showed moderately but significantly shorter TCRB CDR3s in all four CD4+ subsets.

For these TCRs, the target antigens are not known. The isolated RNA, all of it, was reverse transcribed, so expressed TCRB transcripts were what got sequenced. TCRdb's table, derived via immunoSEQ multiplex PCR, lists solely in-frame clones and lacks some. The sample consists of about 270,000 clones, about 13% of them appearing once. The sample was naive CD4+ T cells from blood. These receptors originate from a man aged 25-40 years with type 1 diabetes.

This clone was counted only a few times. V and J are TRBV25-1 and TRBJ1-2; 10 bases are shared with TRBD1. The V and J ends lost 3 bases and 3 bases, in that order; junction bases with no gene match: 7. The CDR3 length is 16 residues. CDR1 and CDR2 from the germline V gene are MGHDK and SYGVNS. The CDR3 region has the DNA TGTGCCAGCAGTGACGACCGGGACAGGGGAGACTATGGCTACACCTTC. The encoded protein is CASSDDRDRGDYGYTF.

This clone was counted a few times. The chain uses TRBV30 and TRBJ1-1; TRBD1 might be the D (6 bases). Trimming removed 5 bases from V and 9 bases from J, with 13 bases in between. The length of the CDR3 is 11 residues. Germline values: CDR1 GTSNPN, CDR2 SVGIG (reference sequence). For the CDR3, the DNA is TGTGCCTGGTGGCGGGGGCTCCAAGCTTTCTTT. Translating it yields CAWWRGLQAFF.

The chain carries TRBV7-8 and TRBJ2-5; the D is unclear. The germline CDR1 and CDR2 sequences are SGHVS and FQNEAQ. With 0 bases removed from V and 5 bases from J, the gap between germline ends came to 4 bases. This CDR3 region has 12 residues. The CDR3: CASSLARETQYF. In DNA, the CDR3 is TGTGCCAGCAGCTTAGCCCGGGAGACCCAGTACTTC.

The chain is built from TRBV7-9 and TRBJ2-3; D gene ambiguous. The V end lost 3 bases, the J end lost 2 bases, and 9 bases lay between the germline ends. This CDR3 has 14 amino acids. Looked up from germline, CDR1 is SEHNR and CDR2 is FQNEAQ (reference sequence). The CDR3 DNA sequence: TGTGCCAGCAGCTTGGTCCAGTTCACAGATACGCAGTATTTT. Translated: CASSLVQFTDTQYF.

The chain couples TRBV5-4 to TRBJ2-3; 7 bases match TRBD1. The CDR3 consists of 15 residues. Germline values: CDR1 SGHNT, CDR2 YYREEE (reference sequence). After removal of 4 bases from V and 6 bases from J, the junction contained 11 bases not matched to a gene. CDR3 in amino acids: CASSTPDRLRDTQYF. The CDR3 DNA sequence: TGTGCCAGCAGCACCCCGGACAGGTTAAGGGATACGCAGTATTTT.

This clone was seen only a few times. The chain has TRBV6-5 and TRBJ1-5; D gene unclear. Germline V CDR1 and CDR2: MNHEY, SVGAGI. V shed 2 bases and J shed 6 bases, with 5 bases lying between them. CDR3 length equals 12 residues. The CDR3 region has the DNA TGTGCCAGCAGTTACGGCGGTCAGCCCCAGCATTTT. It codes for CASSYGGQPQHF.

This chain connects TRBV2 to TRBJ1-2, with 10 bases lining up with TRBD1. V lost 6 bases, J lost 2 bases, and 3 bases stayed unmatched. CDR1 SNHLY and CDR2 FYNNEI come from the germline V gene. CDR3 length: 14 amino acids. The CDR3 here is CASSRDRGNYGYTF. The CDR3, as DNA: TGTGCCAGCAGCCGGGACAGGGGCAACTATGGCTACACCTTC. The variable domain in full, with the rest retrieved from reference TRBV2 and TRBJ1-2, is EPEVTQTPSHQVTQMGQEVILRCVPISNHLYFYWYRQILGQKVEFLVSFYNNEISEKSEIFDDQFSVERPDGSNFTLKIRSTKLEDSAMYFCASSRDRGNYGYTFGSGTRLTVV.

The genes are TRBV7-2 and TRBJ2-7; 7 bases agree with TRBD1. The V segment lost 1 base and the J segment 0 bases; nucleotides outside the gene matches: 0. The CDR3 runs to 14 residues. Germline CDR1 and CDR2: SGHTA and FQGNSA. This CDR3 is CASSLGDSSYEQYF. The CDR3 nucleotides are TGTGCCAGCAGCTTAGGGGACAGCTCCTACGAGCAGTACTTC.

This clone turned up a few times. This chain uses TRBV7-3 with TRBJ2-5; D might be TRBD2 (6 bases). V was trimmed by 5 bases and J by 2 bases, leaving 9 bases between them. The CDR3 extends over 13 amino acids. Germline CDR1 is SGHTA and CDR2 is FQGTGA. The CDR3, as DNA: TGTGCCAGCAGCCGGGACTCTCAAGAGACCCAGTACTTC. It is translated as CASSRDSQETQYF.

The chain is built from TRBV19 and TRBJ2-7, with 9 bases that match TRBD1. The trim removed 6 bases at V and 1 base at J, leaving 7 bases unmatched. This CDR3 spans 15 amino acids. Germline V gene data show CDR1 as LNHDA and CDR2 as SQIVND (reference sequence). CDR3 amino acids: CASRPTGGASYEQYF. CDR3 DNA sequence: TGTGCCAGTAGACCTACAGGGGGCGCTTCCTACGAGCAGTACTTC.

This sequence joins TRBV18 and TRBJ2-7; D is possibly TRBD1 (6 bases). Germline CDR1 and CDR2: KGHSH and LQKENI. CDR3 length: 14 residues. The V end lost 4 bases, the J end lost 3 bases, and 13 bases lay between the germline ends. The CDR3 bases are TGTGCCAGCTCACGCACAGGGAACAACTACGAGCAGTACTTC. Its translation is CASSRTGNNYEQYF.

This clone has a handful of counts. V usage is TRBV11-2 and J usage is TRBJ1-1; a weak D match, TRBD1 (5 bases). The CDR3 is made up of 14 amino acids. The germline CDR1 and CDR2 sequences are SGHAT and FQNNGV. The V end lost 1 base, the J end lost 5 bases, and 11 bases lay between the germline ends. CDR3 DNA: TGTGCCAGCAGCTTAGTTCCAGGGCGGACTGAAGCTTTCTTT. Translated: CASSLVPGRTEAFF.